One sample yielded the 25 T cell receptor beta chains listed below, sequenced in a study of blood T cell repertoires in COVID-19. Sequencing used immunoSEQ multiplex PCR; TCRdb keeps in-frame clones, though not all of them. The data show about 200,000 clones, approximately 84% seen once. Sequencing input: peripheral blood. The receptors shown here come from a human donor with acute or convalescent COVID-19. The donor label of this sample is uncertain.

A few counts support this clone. The CDR3 here is CSAAEPSYGYTF. In nucleotides, the CDR3 is TGCAGCGCAGCGGAGCCTAGCTATGGCTACACCTTC. The chain is built from TRBV29-1 and TRBJ1-2; D is unresolved. This CDR3 is 12 amino acids long. Germline V CDR1 and CDR2: SQVTM, ANQGSEA. The germline V and J ends were trimmed by 7 bases and 4 bases, with 13 bases remaining between them.

The CDR3 sequence: CASSLGQGVLNTEAFF. The DNA of the CDR3 is TGCGCCAGCAGCCTCGGACAGGGCGTACTGAACACTGAAGCTTTCTTT. The V and J genes are TRBV4-1 and TRBJ1-1; 8 bases match TRBD1. After removal of 4 bases from V and 0 bases from J, the junction contained 7 bases not matched to a gene. Germline CDR1 is MGHRA and CDR2 is YSYEKL. CDR3 length equals 16 residues.

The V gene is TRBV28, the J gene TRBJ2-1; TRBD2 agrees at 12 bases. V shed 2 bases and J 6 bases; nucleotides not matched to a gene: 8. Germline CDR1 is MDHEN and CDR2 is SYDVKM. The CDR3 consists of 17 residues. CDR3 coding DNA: TGTGCCAGCAGTTTACTGACTAGCGGGAGTGAAAGCAATGAGCAGTTCTTC. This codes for CASSLLTSGSESNEQFF.

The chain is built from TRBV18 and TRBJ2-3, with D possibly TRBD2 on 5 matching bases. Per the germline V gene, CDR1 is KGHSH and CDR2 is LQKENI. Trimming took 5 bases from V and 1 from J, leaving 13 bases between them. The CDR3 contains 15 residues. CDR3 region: CASSGALAGTDTQYF. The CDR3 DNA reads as TGTGCCAGCTCAGGCGCTCTAGCAGGCACAGATACGCAGTATTTT.

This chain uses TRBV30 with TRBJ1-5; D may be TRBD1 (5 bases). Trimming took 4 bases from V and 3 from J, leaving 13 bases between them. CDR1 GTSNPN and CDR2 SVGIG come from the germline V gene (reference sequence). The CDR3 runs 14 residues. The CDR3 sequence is CAWTSAGLNQPQHF. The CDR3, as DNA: TGTGCCTGGACTTCCGCAGGGCTCAATCAGCCCCAGCATTTT.

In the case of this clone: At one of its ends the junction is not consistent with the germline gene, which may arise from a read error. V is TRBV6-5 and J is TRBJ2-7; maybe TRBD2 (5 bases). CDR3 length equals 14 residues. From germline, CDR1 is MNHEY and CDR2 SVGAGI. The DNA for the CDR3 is TGTGCCAGCAGGTACTCCCGGACTGTGTACGAGCAGTACTTC. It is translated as CASRYSRTVYEQYF.

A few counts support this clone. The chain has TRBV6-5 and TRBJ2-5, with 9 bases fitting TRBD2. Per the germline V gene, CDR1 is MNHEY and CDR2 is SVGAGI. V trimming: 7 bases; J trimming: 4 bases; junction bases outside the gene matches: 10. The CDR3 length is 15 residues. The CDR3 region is CASKTGTSYGETQYF. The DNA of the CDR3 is TGTGCCAGCAAGACCGGGACTAGCTACGGAGAGACCCAGTACTTC.

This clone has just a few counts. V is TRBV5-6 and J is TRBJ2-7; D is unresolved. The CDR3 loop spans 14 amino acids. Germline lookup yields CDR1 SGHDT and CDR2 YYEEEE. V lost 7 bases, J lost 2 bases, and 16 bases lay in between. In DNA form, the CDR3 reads TGTGCCAGCGGTGTTAGTGGCAGGCCCTACGAGCAGTACTTC. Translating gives CASGVSGRPYEQYF. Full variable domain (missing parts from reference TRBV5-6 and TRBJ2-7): DAGVTQSPTHLIKTRGQQVTLRCSPKSGHDTVSWYQQALGQGPQFIFQYYEEEERQRGNFPDRFSGHQFPNYSSELNVNALLLGDSALYLCASGVSGRPYEQYFGPGTRLTVT.

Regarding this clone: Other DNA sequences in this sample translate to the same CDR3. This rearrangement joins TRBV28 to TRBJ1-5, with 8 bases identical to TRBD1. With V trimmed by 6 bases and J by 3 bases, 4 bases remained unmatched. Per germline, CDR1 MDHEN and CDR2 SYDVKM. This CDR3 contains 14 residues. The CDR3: CASSPGGSNQPQHF. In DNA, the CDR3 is TGTGCCAGCAGCCCAGGGGGCTCCAATCAGCCCCAGCATTTT.

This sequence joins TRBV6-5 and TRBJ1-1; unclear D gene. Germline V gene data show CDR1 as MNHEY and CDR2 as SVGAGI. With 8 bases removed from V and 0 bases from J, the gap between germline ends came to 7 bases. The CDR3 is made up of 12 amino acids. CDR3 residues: CASSRLNTEAFF. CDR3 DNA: TGTGCCAGCTCCCGGTTGAACACTGAAGCTTTCTTT.

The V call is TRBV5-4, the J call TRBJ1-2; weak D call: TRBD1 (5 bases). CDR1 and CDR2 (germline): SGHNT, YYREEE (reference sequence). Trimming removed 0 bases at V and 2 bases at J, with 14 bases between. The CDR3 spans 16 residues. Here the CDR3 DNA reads TGTGCCAGCAGCTTGGGGGGATGGGGCACAAACTATGGCTACACCTTC. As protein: CASSLGGWGTNYGYTF.

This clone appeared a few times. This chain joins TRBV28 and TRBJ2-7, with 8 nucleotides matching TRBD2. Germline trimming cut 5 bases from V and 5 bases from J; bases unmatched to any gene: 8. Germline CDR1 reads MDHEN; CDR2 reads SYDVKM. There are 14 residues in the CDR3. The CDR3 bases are TGTGCCAGCAGTAGCGGGAGCGCCCCAAACGAGCAGTACTTC. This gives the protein CASSSGSAPNEQYF.

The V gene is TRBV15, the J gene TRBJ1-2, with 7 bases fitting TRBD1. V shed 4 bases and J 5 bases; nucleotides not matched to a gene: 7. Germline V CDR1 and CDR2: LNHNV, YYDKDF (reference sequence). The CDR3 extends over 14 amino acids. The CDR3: CATSTRQGKYGYTF. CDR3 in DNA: TGTGCCACCAGCACCCGACAGGGAAAGTATGGCTACACCTTC.

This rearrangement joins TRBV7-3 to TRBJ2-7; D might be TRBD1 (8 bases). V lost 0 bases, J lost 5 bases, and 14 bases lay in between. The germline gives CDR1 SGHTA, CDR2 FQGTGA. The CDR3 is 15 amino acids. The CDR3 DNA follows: TGTGCCAGCAGCTTAACGTGGACAGGGAGGGACGAGCAGTACTTC. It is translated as CASSLTWTGRDEQYF.

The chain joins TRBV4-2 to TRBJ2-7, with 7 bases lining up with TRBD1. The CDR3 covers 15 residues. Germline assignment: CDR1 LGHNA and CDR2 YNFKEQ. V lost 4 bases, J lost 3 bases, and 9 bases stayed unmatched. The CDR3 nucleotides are TGTGCCAGCAGCCGGCCCTCGGGACAGAGCTACGAGCAGTACTTC. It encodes CASSRPSGQSYEQYF.

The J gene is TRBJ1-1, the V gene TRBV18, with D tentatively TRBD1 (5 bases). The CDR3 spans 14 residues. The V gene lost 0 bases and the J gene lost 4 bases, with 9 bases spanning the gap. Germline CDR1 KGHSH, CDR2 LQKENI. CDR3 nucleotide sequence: TGTGCCAGCTCACCACCCGGGGGACTCACTGAAGCTTTCTTT. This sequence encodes CASSPPGGLTEAFF.

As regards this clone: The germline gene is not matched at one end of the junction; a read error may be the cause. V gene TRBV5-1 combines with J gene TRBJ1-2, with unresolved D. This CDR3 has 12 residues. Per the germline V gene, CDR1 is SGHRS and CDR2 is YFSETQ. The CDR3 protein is CASTTDNYRYTF. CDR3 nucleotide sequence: TGCGCCAGCACGACGGATAACTATCGCTACACCTTC.

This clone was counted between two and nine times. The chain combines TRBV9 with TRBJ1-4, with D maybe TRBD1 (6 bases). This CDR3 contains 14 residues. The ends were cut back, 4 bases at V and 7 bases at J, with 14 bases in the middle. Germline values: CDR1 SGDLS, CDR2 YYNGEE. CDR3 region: CASSPRGGAEKLFF. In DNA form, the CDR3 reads TGTGCCAGCAGCCCCCGGGGGGGGGCTGAAAAACTGTTTTTT.

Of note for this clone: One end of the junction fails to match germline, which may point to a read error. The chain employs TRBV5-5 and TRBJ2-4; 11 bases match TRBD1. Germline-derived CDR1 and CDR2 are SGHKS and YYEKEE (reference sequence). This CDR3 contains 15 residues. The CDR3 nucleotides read TGTGCCAGCAGTTTGGACAGGGGGCTTGGGTACATTCAGTACTTC. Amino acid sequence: CASSLDRGLGYIQYF.

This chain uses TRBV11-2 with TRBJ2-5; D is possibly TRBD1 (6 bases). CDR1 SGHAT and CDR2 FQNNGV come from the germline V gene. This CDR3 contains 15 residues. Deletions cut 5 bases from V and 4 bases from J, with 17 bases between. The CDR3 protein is CASSPSRDNRETQYF. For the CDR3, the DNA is TGTGCCAGCAGCCCGTCCCGGGACAATCGAGAGACCCAGTACTTC. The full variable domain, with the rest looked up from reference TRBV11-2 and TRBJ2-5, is EAGVAQSPRYKIIEKRQSVAFWCNPISGHATLYWYQQILGQGPKLLIQFQNNGVVDDSQLPKDRFSAERLKGVDSTLKIQPAKLEDSAVYLCASSPSRDNRETQYFGPGTRLLVL.

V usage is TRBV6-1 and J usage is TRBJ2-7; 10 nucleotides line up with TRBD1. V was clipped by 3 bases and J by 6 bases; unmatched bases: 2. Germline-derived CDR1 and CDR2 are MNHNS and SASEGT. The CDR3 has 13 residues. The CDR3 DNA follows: TGTGCCAGCAGTGATGGGGACAGGGGCGAGCAGTACTTC. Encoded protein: CASSDGDRGEQYF.

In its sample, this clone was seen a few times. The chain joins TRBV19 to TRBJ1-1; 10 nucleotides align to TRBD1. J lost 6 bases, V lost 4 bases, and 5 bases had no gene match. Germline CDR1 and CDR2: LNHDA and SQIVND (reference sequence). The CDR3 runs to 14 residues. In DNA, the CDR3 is TGTGCCAGTAGTACGGGACAGGGGTTTTCTGAAGCTTTCTTT. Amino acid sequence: CASSTGQGFSEAFF. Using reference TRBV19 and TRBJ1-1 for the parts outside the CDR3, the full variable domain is DGGITQSPKYLFRKEGQNVTLSCEQNLNHDAMYWYRQDPGQGLRLIYYSQIVNDFQKGDIAEGYSVSREKKESFPLTVTSAQKNPTAFYLCASSTGQGFSEAFFGQGTRLTVV.

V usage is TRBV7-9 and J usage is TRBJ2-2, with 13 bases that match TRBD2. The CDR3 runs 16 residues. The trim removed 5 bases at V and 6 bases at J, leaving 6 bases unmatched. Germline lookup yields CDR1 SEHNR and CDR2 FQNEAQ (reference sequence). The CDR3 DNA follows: TGTGCCAGCAGCCGAACTAGCGGGAGGGCCGCCGGGGAGCTGTTTTTT. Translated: CASSRTSGRAAGELFF.

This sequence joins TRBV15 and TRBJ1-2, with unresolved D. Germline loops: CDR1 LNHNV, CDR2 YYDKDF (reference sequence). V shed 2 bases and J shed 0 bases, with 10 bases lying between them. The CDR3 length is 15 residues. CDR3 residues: CATSRKRTTNYGYTF. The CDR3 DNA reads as TGTGCCACCAGCAGAAAGCGGACCACTAACTATGGCTACACCTTC.

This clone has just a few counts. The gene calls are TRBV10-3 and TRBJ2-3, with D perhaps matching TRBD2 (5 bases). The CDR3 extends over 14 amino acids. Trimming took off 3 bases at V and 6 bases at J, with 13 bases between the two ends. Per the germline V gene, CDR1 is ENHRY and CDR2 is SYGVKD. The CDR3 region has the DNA TGTGCCATCAGTGAAAACGGGATCGGGGATACGCAGTATTTT. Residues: CAISENGIGDTQYF.